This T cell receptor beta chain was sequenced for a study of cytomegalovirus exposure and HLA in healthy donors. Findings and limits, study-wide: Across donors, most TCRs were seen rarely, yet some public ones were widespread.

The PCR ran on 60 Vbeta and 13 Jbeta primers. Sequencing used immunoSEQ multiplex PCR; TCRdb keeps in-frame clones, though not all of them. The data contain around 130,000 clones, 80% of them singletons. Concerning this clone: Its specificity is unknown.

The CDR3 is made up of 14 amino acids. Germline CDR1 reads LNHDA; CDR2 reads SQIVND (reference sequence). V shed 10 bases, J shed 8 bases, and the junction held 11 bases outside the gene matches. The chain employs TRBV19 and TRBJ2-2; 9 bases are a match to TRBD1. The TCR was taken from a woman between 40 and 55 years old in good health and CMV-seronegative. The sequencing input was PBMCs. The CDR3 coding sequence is TGTGCCACCAGCGGACAGGGGTATACGGGGGAGCTGTTTTTT. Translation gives CATSGQGYTGELFF.